This is a list of T cell receptor beta chains from one sample in a study of cytomegalovirus exposure and HLA in healthy donors. Generated by immunoSEQ multiplex PCR, the TCRdb table keeps only in-frame clones and is missing some. The top ten clones hold about 2% of a sample with over 200,000 clones, around nine tenths of them seen once. Material for sequencing was PBMCs. All receptors come from a woman aged 18-29 years in good health and CMV-seropositive. Each CDR3 is given with its conserved first and last residue. A D gene is named only where the DNA matches it firmly. Some rows mark clone size as missing; the rest say once, few, many or name a class of expanded clone.

NA TRBJ1-2 TRBV9 TRBD1 CASSAQGALANYGYTF TGTGCCAGCAGCGCGCAGGGGGCCCTAGCTAACTATGGCTACACCTTC
NA TRBJ2-7 TRBV4-2 TRBD1 CASSPGTGDYEQYF TGTGCCAGCAGTCCAGGGACAGGGGACTACGAGCAGTACTTC
NA TRBJ2-7 TRBV14 NA CASRETGLSYEQYF TGTGCCAGCAGGGAAACGGGTCTCTCCTACGAGCAGTACTTC
NA TRBJ1-1 TRBV5-6 TRBD1 CASSEGTGWAFF TGTGCCAGCAGCGAAGGGACAGGGTGGGCTTTCTTT
few TRBJ2-7 TRBV5-6 NA CASSLAQSYEQYF TGTGCCAGCAGCTTGGCACAGTCCTACGAGCAGTACTTC
NA TRBJ2-3 TRBV6-1 TRBD1 CASLGTGGTDTQYF TGTGCCAGTCTCGGGACAGGAGGGACAGATACGCAGTATTTT
NA TRBJ2-3 TRBV5-6 NA CASNLNGQTDTQYF TGTGCCAGCAACTTGAACGGACAGACAGATACGCAGTATTTT
once TRBJ2-1 TRBV2 TRBD2 CASSETRLAGEQFF TGTGCCAGCAGTGAAACCCGACTAGCAGGTGAGCAGTTCTTC
few TRBJ1-5 TRBV28 TRBD1 CASSDRGTQPQHF TGTGCCAGCAGCGACAGGGGAACTCAGCCCCAGCATTTT
NA TRBJ2-1 TRBV28 NA CASSTADRGAYNEQFF TGTGCCAGCAGTACCGCGGACAGAGGAGCCTACAATGAGCAGTTCTTC